The 26 T cell receptor beta chains presented below share a single source sample, sequenced in a study of read filtering for tumor transcriptome and immune sequencing. Molecular barcoded adaptors covering alpha/delta and beta/gamma chains were used on roughly 400 ng RNA. Each CDR3 protein is one row after TCRdb ran MiXCR on the reads. This repertoire shows more than 45,000 distinct CDR3 sequences, approximately 18% found once; its top ten account for approximately 15%. The sequenced sample consisted of a population of CD138-negative cells sorted from bone marrow. The source is a donor at least 40 years old with multiple myeloma.

This clonotype was detected ten times or more. The chain couples TRBV20-1 to TRBJ2-7; D not certain. The CDR3 runs 9 residues. The V gene lost 4 bases and the J gene lost 6 bases, with 4 bases spanning the gap. The germline V gene has CDR1 DFQATT and CDR2 SNEGSKA (reference sequence). The CDR3 loop reads CSAMVEQYF. CDR3 bases: TGCAGTGCTATGGTCGAGCAGTACTTC.

This clonotype was seen many times. This sequence joins TRBV2 and TRBJ2-1; D unclear. Germline loops: CDR1 SNHLY, CDR2 FYNNEI. The CDR3 sequence is 13 residues long. V was clipped by 4 bases and J by 8 bases, with 12 bases between them. The CDR3 here is CASSGGRVDEQFF. The CDR3, as DNA: TGTGCCAGCAGTGGGGGTAGGGTCGATGAGCAGTTCTTC.

The chain has TRBV20-1 and TRBJ2-3, with D perhaps TRBD2 (5 bases). The length of the CDR3 is 14 residues. The ends were cut back, 5 bases at V and 4 bases at J, with 16 bases in the middle. Germline V gene data show CDR1 as DFQATT and CDR2 as SNEGSKA (reference sequence). The CDR3: CSASKTISADTQYF. In DNA form, the CDR3 reads TGCAGTGCTTCGAAGACGATTAGCGCAGATACGCAGTATTTT.

This clonotype came up many times. The V gene is TRBV14, the J gene TRBJ2-1; TRBD2 aligns across 10 bases. The CDR3 consists of 19 residues. Per the germline V gene, CDR1 is SGHDN and CDR2 is FVKESK. Trimming removed 1 base from V and 4 bases from J; junction bases left unmatched: 13. In DNA form, the CDR3 reads TGTGCCAGCAGCCAAGCTAGCGGGTTAGCGGGAGGTCGGTACAATGAGCAGTTCTTC. This encodes CASSQASGLAGGRYNEQFF.

This clonotype was observed at least ten times. The V gene is TRBV4-1, the J gene TRBJ1-2; possible D gene TRBD1, 5 bases. V lost 4 bases, J lost 5 bases, and 17 bases lay in between. Germline V gene data show CDR1 as MGHRA and CDR2 as YSYEKL. CDR3 length equals 15 residues. In DNA form, the CDR3 reads TGCGCCAGCAGCCCCTTGAGGGGTGGTCAATATGGCTACACCTTC. This translates into CASSPLRGGQYGYTF.

This clonotype was counted ten times or more. The chain joins TRBV20-1 to TRBJ2-3; 11 nucleotides agree with TRBD2. Trimming cost V 6 bases and J 4 bases; bases outside gene matches: 15. In germline, CDR1 is DFQATT, CDR2 SNEGSKA (reference sequence). CDR3 length: 17 amino acids. CDR3 sequence reads: CSAGTSGTPSSPDTQYF. DNA for the CDR3: TGCAGTGCGGGGACTAGCGGAACCCCATCCAGTCCAGATACGCAGTATTTT.

About this clonotype: This could be a read error, since a much larger clone is one nucleotide away. Likely a read error: the CDR3 ends without its conserved phenylalanine or tryptophan. This chain joins TRBV25-1 and TRBJ2-3; the D is unclear. Deletions cut 4 bases from V and 4 bases from J, with 9 bases between. Germline lookup yields CDR1 MGHDK and CDR2 SYGVNS. This CDR3 region has 13 residues. The CDR3, as DNA: TGTGCCAGCAGTGTCTCCGGGCCAGATACGCAGTATCTT. It translates to CASSVSGPDTQYL.

This clonotype was counted many times. The rearrangement joins TRBV5-1 to TRBJ1-4; D is uncertain. Trimming took 4 bases from V and 0 from J, leaving 7 bases between them. The V gene's germline CDR1 is SGHRS and CDR2 YFSETQ. This CDR3 has 14 amino acids. The DNA of the CDR3 is TGCGCCAGCAGCCAGGATGCAACTAATGAAAAACTGTTTTTT. This translates into CASSQDATNEKLFF.

The chain couples TRBV3-1 to TRBJ2-7; 8 nucleotides line up with TRBD1. Germline lookup yields CDR1 LGHDT and CDR2 YNNKEL (reference sequence). This CDR3 contains 15 residues. V shed 4 bases, J shed 4 bases, and the junction held 9 bases outside the gene matches. The CDR3: CASSPRPGGAYEQYF. DNA for the CDR3: TGTGCCAGCAGCCCCAGGCCAGGGGGCGCTTACGAGCAGTACTTC.

Note on this clonotype: Compared with germline, one end of the junction differs, possibly owing to a read error. The rearrangement uses TRBV20-1 and TRBJ2-1; the D gene is possibly TRBD2 (5 bases). CDR1 and CDR2 (germline): DFQATT, SNEGSKA (reference sequence). This CDR3 is built from 15 residues. The CDR3 here is CSAVLGESYYSEQFF. The CDR3 region has the DNA TGCAGTGCCGTCCTGGGAGAATCTTATTACAGTGAGCAGTTCTTC.

This clonotype was counted ten times or more. This chain joins TRBV18 and TRBJ2-1; no clear D gene. CDR1 is KGHSH and CDR2 is LQKENI in the germline V gene. The ends were cut back, 3 bases at V and 5 bases at J, with 11 bases in the middle. This CDR3 region has 14 residues. The CDR3 protein is CASSPLVGHNEQFF. DNA of the CDR3: TGTGCCAGCTCACCGCTGGTAGGGCACAATGAGCAGTTCTTC.

On this clonotype itself: This may come from a read error, since a much larger clone is one base off. CDR3 in DNA: TGTGCCAGCAGCCCAGAGACAGGGGGACCATCAAACTTGAACACTGCAGCTTTCTTT. The encoded protein is CASSPETGGPSNLNTAAFF. V and J are TRBV3-1 and TRBJ1-1; TRBD1 aligns across 9 bases. This CDR3 has 19 amino acids. Per the germline V gene, CDR1 is LGHDT and CDR2 is YNNKEL (reference sequence).

In this sample, this clonotype turned up many times. The chain carries TRBV29-1 and TRBJ1-1; D is unresolved. Trimming took off 7 bases at V and 8 bases at J, with 11 bases between the two ends. CDR3 size: 10 residues. CDR1 is SQVTM, CDR2 ANQGSEA, per germline. The CDR3 reads CSAVQMEAFF. Here the CDR3 DNA reads TGCAGCGCCGTACAAATGGAAGCTTTCTTT. The whole variable domain, remainder taken from reference TRBV29-1 and TRBJ1-1, is SAVISQKPSRDICQRGTSLTIQCQVDSQVTMMFWYRQQPGQSLTLIATANQGSEATYESGFVIDKFPISRPNLTFSTLTVSNMSPEDSSIYLCSAVQMEAFFGQGTRLTVV.

This clonotype was detected many times. V gene TRBV9 combines with J gene TRBJ2-5; D unresolved. V shed 0 bases and J shed 5 bases, with 8 bases lying between them. The CDR3 runs 13 residues. Germline loops: CDR1 SGDLS, CDR2 YYNGEE. The CDR3 here is CASSVAPKETQYF. DNA of the CDR3: TGTGCCAGCAGCGTAGCCCCGAAGGAGACCCAGTACTTC. The full variable domain, its missing parts supplied by reference TRBV9 and TRBJ2-5, is DSGVTQTPKHLITATGQRVTLRCSPRSGDLSVYWYQQSLDQGLQFLIQYYNGEERAKGNILERFSAQQFPDLHSELNLSSLELGDSALYFCASSVAPKETQYFGPGTRLLVL.

This clonotype was seen ten or more times. V gene TRBV12-3 or TRBV12-4 combines with J gene TRBJ2-7, with 12 bases matching TRBD2. V lost 2 bases, J lost 2 bases, and 4 bases stayed unmatched. This CDR3 is built from 16 residues. The CDR3 spells CASSLTGLAGPYEQYF. The CDR3 nucleotides read TGTGCCAGCAGTTTAACGGGACTAGCGGGCCCCTACGAGCAGTACTTC.

This clonotype was seen only a few times. This may be a read error: a much more frequent sequence differs by one nucleotide. The chain links TRBV10-2 to TRBJ1-5; D call uncertain. V was clipped by 6 bases and J by 4 bases, with 10 bases between them. Germline V gene sequence: CDR1 WSHSY, CDR2 SAAADI. The CDR3 is 13 residues long. This chain's CDR3 is CASSGLLNQPQHF. The CDR3 DNA reads TGCGCCAGCAGCGGACTTTTGAATCAGCCCCAGCATTTT.

This clonotype was picked up many times. The chain recombines TRBV4-3 with TRBJ2-1; 8 bases line up with TRBD1. Germline V lookup: CDR1 LGHNA, CDR2 YSLEER. The CDR3 extends over 13 amino acids. With V trimmed by 4 bases and J by 7 bases, 3 bases remained unmatched. The CDR3 sequence: CASSRNRGNEQFF. Here the CDR3 DNA reads TGCGCCAGCAGCCGAAACAGGGGGAATGAGCAGTTCTTC.

Ten or more counts support this clonotype. V usage is TRBV29-1 and J usage is TRBJ2-1; TRBD1 aligns across 10 bases. The V gene's germline CDR1 is SQVTM and CDR2 ANQGSEA. V lost 5 bases, J lost 4 bases, and 2 bases stayed unmatched. CDR3 length: 13 residues. As DNA, the CDR3 is TGCAGCGTTCGGGACAGGGGATACAATGAGCAGTTCTTC. It yields the protein CSVRDRGYNEQFF.

This clonotype is termed medium-sized. The chain employs TRBV24-1 and TRBJ2-1; D gene uncertain. The CDR3 has 13 residues. Germline CDR1 is KGHDR and CDR2 is SFDVKD. V was trimmed by 3 bases and J by 9 bases, leaving 11 bases between them. The CDR3 DNA reads TGTGCCACCAGTGATCCTTACACGGGTGAGCAGTTCTTC. Protein product: CATSDPYTGEQFF.

This clonotype was recorded a few times. With a much larger clone just one base away, this may be a read error. The V gene is TRBV2, the J gene TRBJ2-1; 11 nucleotides align to TRBD2. The CDR3 length is 15 residues. Germline-derived CDR1 and CDR2 are SNHLY and FYNNEI. CDR3 in DNA: TGTGCCAGCAGGGCCGGGACTAGCGGTTACAATGAGCAGTCCTTC. Translation: CASRAGTSGYNEQSF.

As to this clonotype: A far larger clone is off by one base, so a read error is likely. This CDR3 is CASSLAGGSRSYETQFF. Here the CDR3 DNA reads TGCGCCAGCAGCTTGGCGGGCGGGAGTAGATCTTACGAGACCCAGTTCTTC. This chain links TRBV5-1 with TRBJ2-1, with TRBD2 identical over 7 bases. Germline V gene sequence: CDR1 SGHRS, CDR2 YFSETQ. This CDR3 spans 17 amino acids. V lost 0 bases and J lost 13; bases outside the gene matches: 19.

This clonotype was observed many times. The chain recombines TRBV5-1 with TRBJ2-3, with D unclear. CDR1 and CDR2 from the germline V gene are SGHRS and YFSETQ. CDR3 length: 14 amino acids. The V and J ends lost 0 bases and 0 bases respectively, with 5 bases between them. The CDR3 spells CASSLGESTDTQYF. CDR3 nucleotides: TGCGCCAGCAGCTTGGGAGAGAGCACAGATACGCAGTATTTT.

Notes on this clonotype: This may be a read error, as it is one base from a much larger clone. This chain connects TRBV18 to TRBJ1-1; D possibly corresponds to TRBD1 (6 bases). The CDR3 is 16 amino acids. Germline lookup yields CDR1 KGHSH and CDR2 LQKENI. The V gene lost 1 base and the J gene lost 2 bases, with 14 bases spanning the gap. The CDR3 spells CASSPLRTGPNTEAFF. The DNA for the CDR3 is TGTGCCAGCTCACCACTGCGTACAGGGCCAAACACTGAAGCTTTCTTT.

The table lists this clonotype with many counts. The chain uses TRBV9 and TRBJ2-1; TRBD2 agrees at 12 bases. Germline V lookup: CDR1 SGDLS, CDR2 YYNGEE. This CDR3 spans 16 amino acids. Germline trimming cut 4 bases from V and 5 bases from J; bases unmatched to any gene: 7. CDR3 nucleotide sequence: TGTGCCAGCAGCAAACGACTAGCGGGGGCTCACAATGAGCAGTTCTTC. This sequence encodes CASSKRLAGAHNEQFF.

This clonotype occurred many times. The chain is built from TRBV4-2 and TRBJ2-1, with 8 bases identical to TRBD2. The CDR3 loop spans 14 amino acids. Germline loops: CDR1 LGHNA, CDR2 YNFKEQ. V dropped 1 base and J dropped 12; count of bases not matched to a gene: 8. The CDR3 spells CASSQVVGREVQFF. CDR3 in DNA: TGTGCCAGCAGCCAAGTTGTAGGGCGGGAGGTGCAGTTCTTC.

This clonotype was detected many times. The CDR3 is CASSHTGQSYEQYF. In nucleotides, the CDR3 is TGTGCCAGCAGCCACACGGGACAGAGCTACGAGCAGTACTTC. The genes are TRBV3-1 and TRBJ2-7; TRBD1 agrees at 7 bases. This CDR3 is built from 14 residues. Germline CDR1 is LGHDT and CDR2 is YNNKEL (reference sequence). The J segment lost 3 bases and the V segment lost 3 bases, leaving 5 bases of the junction unmatched.